This T cell receptor beta chain was retrieved from a study of blood T cell repertoires in COVID-19. On the study more broadly: COVID-19 samples, acute and convalescent, were from the United States, Italy and Spain. From T cells, B-cell-depleted T cells, or PBMCs came the material, which was cDNA or gDNA.

Under the authors' procedure: Counts of nucleated cells, estimated from reference gene primer amplification, were obtained. Assay: immunoSEQ multiplex PCR; the TCRdb copy retains only in-frame clones and omits some. The V and J calls and the clone size are those of that table, but D and trimming were determined from the DNA. This table holds 110,000 or so clones, 85% found once. Sequenced: peripheral blood. The origin of this receptor is a human donor in a cohort sampled during active COVID-19.

In DNA form, the CDR3 reads TGTGCCTGGACAGGGCGGCAGGACTCCTACAATGAGCAGTTCTTC. Encoded protein: CAWTGRQDSYNEQFF. The chain couples TRBV30 to TRBJ2-1, with D maybe TRBD1 (5 bases). The CDR3 length is 15 residues. Trimming pared 4 bases from V and 0 bases from J, leaving 13 bases between. The germline V gene encodes CDR1 GTSNPN and CDR2 SVGIG (reference sequence).